This TCR beta chain was sequenced during a study of cytomegalovirus exposure and HLA in healthy donors. A multiplex PCR was run with 60 Vbeta primers and 13 Jbeta primers. Profiled with immunoSEQ multiplex PCR; TCRdb holds only in-frame clones, not every one. There are some 99,000 clones in the sample; around 70% occur only once, and 1.2% lies in the top ten. In regard to this clone: What it binds is unknown.

Whole-study findings and limits: Later analysis identified a missense DCLRE1C variant that was linked to TCR beta V- and J-gene trimming.

CDR3 length: 15 amino acids. Germline V gene data show CDR1 as SEHNR and CDR2 as FQNEAQ (reference sequence). Germline trimming cut 5 bases from V and 3 bases from J; bases unmatched to any gene: 6. This TCR came from a female donor in good health and CMV-seronegative. The chain employs TRBV7-9 and TRBJ2-3, with 9 bases lining up with TRBD1. Sequenced material: PBMCs. The CDR3 loop is CASSPDRGPTDTQYF. In nucleotides, the CDR3 is TGTGCCAGCAGCCCGGACAGGGGACCTACAGATACGCAGTATTTT.